A single sample gave rise to the 11 T cell receptor beta chains below, sequenced in a study of cytomegalovirus exposure and HLA in healthy donors. It was with 60 Vbeta and 13 Jbeta primers that the PCR ran. The method was immunoSEQ multiplex PCR; TCRdb's version includes in-frame clones alone and lacks a portion of them. The sample contains under 250,000 clones, about three quarters of which appear only once. Sequencing was carried out using PBMCs. Receptors were obtained from a male donor in good health and CMV-seronegative.

This chain joins TRBV5-6 and TRBJ2-2; 9 positions match TRBD1. This CDR3 is built from 15 residues. Germline lookup yields CDR1 SGHDT and CDR2 YYEEEE. The ends lost 1 base at V and 2 bases at J; junction bases unmatched: 0. CDR3 DNA sequence: TGTGCCAGCAGCTTGACAGGGGGCAACACCGGGGAGCTGTTTTTT. Its protein product is CASSLTGGNTGELFF.

The chain combines TRBV28 with TRBJ1-5, with 9 positions matching TRBD1. Per the germline V gene, CDR1 is MDHEN and CDR2 is SYDVKM. This CDR3 contains 15 residues. Losses at the gene ends were 5 bases for V and 6 bases for J; bases not matched to a gene: 8. The CDR3 is CASSAPGQGSQPQHF. The CDR3 DNA follows: TGTGCCAGCAGTGCCCCCGGACAGGGGAGTCAGCCCCAGCATTTT.

The chain is built from TRBV5-6 and TRBJ2-7, with 10 bases that match TRBD1. The CDR3 length is 15 residues. CDR1 and CDR2 (germline): SGHDT, YYEEEE. V gave up 0 bases and J gave up 3 bases; unmatched junction bases: 3. The CDR3: CASSLGDRGRYEQYF. DNA for the CDR3: TGTGCCAGCAGCTTGGGGGACAGGGGACGCTACGAGCAGTACTTC.

This chain uses TRBV28 with TRBJ1-1; TRBD1 agrees at 8 bases. V lost 6 bases and J lost 10; bases outside the gene matches: 16. Germline-derived CDR1 and CDR2 are MDHEN and SYDVKM. The CDR3 is 15 residues long. Here the CDR3 reads CASSLNPGQANRAFF. The CDR3 DNA reads as TGTGCCAGCAGCCTCAACCCGGGACAGGCTAATCGAGCTTTCTTT. The full variable domain, rest sourced from reference TRBV28 and TRBJ1-1, is DVKVTQSSRYLVKRTGEKVFLECVQDMDHENMFWYRQDPGLGLRLIYFSYDVKMKEKGDIPEGYSVSREKKERFSLILESASTNQTSMYLCASSLNPGQANRAFFGQGTRLTVV.

V and J are TRBV5-8 and TRBJ1-1, with 8 bases that match TRBD1. V was clipped by 9 bases and J by 5 bases; unmatched bases: 9. CDR1 is SGHTS and CDR2 is YDEGEE in the germline V gene. This CDR3 spans 13 amino acids. CDR3 DNA sequence: TGTGCCACCGAGGACAGGGTGGGTACTGAAGCTTTCTTT. As protein: CATEDRVGTEAFF.

The chain joins TRBV7-2 to TRBJ1-2; D is unresolved. Germline V gene sequence: CDR1 SGHTA, CDR2 FQGNSA. CDR3 length: 13 residues. Trimming pared 1 base from V and 4 bases from J, leaving 7 bases between. The DNA for the CDR3 is TGTGCCAGCAGCTTAGATCGAGTCTATGGCTACACCTTC. Protein product: CASSLDRVYGYTF.

The J gene is TRBJ2-7, the V gene TRBV9, with a tentative D call TRBD2 (6 bases). V gave up 7 bases and J gave up 4 bases, with 15 bases separating them. CDR1 is SGDLS, CDR2 YYNGEE, per germline. This CDR3 region has 13 residues. The CDR3 nucleotides read TGTGCCAGCTCTCGGGGGTTAATATACGAGCAGTACTTC. Its protein is CASSRGLIYEQYF.

A few counts support this clone. The chain recombines TRBV4-1 with TRBJ2-3; TRBD2 matches 12 bases. The CDR3 has 13 amino acids. Germline CDR1 and CDR2: MGHRA and YSYEKL. Germline trimming cut 5 bases from V and 13 bases from J; bases unmatched to any gene: 7. The CDR3 loop is CASSVPGLAGKYF. The CDR3 DNA follows: TGCGCCAGCAGCGTCCCCGGACTAGCGGGGAAGTATTTT.

This rearrangement joins TRBV30 to TRBJ2-1; D unclear. Germline V lookup: CDR1 GTSNPN, CDR2 SVGIG (reference sequence). This CDR3 has 16 residues. V was clipped by 0 bases and J by 0 bases, with 12 bases between them. CDR3 sequence: CAWSVLPTPSYNEQFF. CDR3 sequence (DNA): TGTGCCTGGAGTGTACTCCCCACCCCCTCCTACAATGAGCAGTTCTTC.

The chain recombines TRBV2 with TRBJ2-7; tentatively, D is TRBD1 (5 bases). The CDR3 runs to 14 residues. In germline, CDR1 is SNHLY, CDR2 FYNNEI. The V gene lost 1 base and the J gene lost 7 bases, with 14 bases spanning the gap. The CDR3 here is CASSEVQAGQEQYF. CDR3 DNA sequence: TGTGCCAGCAGTGAAGTTCAGGCAGGGCAGGAGCAGTACTTC.

CDR3 coding DNA: TGTGCCAGCAGCCTGGAGGGACCGCAGGGCTACACCTTC. It codes for CASSLEGPQGYTF. The chain links TRBV7-2 to TRBJ1-2; TRBD1 is a possible D gene (5 bases). Trimming left V 5 bases short and J 8 bases short, with 15 bases between. The germline V gene encodes CDR1 SGHTA and CDR2 FQGNSA. The length of the CDR3 is 13 residues.